Following are 9 T cell receptor beta chains from one sample sequenced in a study of neurological immune-mediated disorders. TCRdb re-derived calls from the 5' RACE reads in MiXCR, one entry per CDR3 protein. The sample has 20,000 to 25,000 distinct CDR3 sequences, about 6% seen once; the top ten hold 45% to 50%. Sequencing used CD8+ T cells from blood. The origin of the receptors is a man aged 18 to 30 in good health.

Many counts were recorded for this clonotype. This sequence joins TRBV6-2 or TRBV6-3 and TRBJ2-5; 8 bases match TRBD1. Germline assignment: CDR1 MNHEY and CDR2 SVGEGT. The junction had 6 bases not matched to a gene; V was cut back by 4 bases and J by 5 bases. The CDR3 covers 14 residues. CDR3 nucleotide sequence: TGTGCCAGCAGTTGGACAGGGCCCCGGGAGACCCAGTACTTC. It is translated as CASSWTGPRETQYF.

This clonotype has ten or more counts. The V gene is TRBV5-5, the J gene TRBJ1-6; the match to TRBD1 covers 8 bases. Germline V lookup: CDR1 SGHKS, CDR2 YYEKEE (reference sequence). CDR3 size: 18 residues. The ends lost 0 bases at V and 0 bases at J; junction bases unmatched: 5. CDR3 in amino acids: CASSLGQGQSSYNSPLHF. CDR3 nucleotides: TGTGCCAGCAGCTTGGGACAGGGGCAAAGCTCCTATAATTCACCCCTCCACTTT.

This clonotype was seen a handful of times. V usage is TRBV12-5 and J usage is TRBJ1-5, with a tentative D call TRBD1 (6 bases). The CDR3 totals 14 residues. Germline V gene data show CDR1 as LGHNT and CDR2 as FRNRAP. V lost 1 base, J lost 3 bases, and 7 bases lay in between. The CDR3 spells CASGLAGANQPQHF. CDR3 sequence (DNA): TGTGCTAGTGGTTTGGCAGGGGCCAATCAGCCCCAGCATTTT.

This clonotype showed up many times. This sequence joins TRBV7-9 and TRBJ2-3; D remains unclear. With 1 base removed from V and 3 bases from J, the gap between germline ends came to 5 bases. Germline V gene data show CDR1 as SEHNR and CDR2 as FQNEAQ (reference sequence). The CDR3 contains 13 residues. The CDR3 protein is CASSLVLTDTQYF. CDR3 DNA: TGTGCCAGCAGCTTAGTTCTTACAGATACGCAGTATTTT.

This clonotype has a count of ten or more. This chain joins TRBV14 and TRBJ2-1, with D unclear. Germline V CDR1 and CDR2: SGHDN, FVKESK. Trimming stripped 0 bases from V and 12 bases from J, with 9 bases between. The CDR3 length is 12 residues. Here the CDR3 reads CASSQDNSWQFF. The CDR3 DNA sequence: TGTGCCAGCAGCCAAGATAATAGTTGGCAGTTCTTC.

This clonotype was recorded at least ten times. J is TRBJ1-1 and V is TRBV6-5; 7 nucleotides align to TRBD1. Trimming removed 1 base from V and 3 bases from J; junction bases left unmatched: 2. Germline CDR1 is MNHEY and CDR2 is SVGAGI. The CDR3 is 14 residues long. The DNA of the CDR3 is TGTGCCAGCAGTTACTGGGACAGAGACACTGAAGCTTTCTTT. Encoded protein: CASSYWDRDTEAFF.

This clonotype has ten or more counts. This chain joins TRBV6-4 and TRBJ2-1; D unresolved. Trimming pared 0 bases from V and 0 bases from J, leaving 6 bases between. CDR1 and CDR2 from the germline V gene are MRHNA and SNTAGT. This CDR3 is 15 amino acids long. CDR3 sequence reads: CASSDSRSSYNEQFF. In DNA form, the CDR3 reads TGTGCCAGCAGTGACTCGCGCAGCTCCTACAATGAGCAGTTCTTC.

This clonotype was seen at least ten times. The rearrangement joins TRBV18 to TRBJ1-1, with D possibly TRBD1 on 5 matching bases. This CDR3 is built from 15 residues. Trimming pared 2 bases from V and 5 bases from J, leaving 15 bases between. Germline V CDR1 and CDR2: KGHSH, LQKENI. The CDR3 reads CASSPAGGSRTEAFF. CDR3 nucleotide sequence: TGTGCCAGCTCACCAGCTGGGGGGTCTCGGACTGAAGCTTTCTTT.

This clonotype is medium-sized within its sample. The chain carries TRBV20-1 and TRBJ2-5, with TRBD2 identical over 7 bases. V shed 3 bases, J shed 7 bases, and the junction held 8 bases outside the gene matches. The CDR3 totals 13 residues. CDR1 is DFQATT, CDR2 SNEGSKA, per germline (reference sequence). CDR3 in amino acids: CSARETTGGTQYF. Written as DNA, the CDR3 is TGCAGTGCTAGGGAAACCACGGGGGGGACCCAGTACTTC.